The clone carrying this TCR beta chain was found many times. Its antigen is unknown. The source of the sample is a study of blood T cells in healthy people across ages. Study-level points and caveats: Unknown CMV status may confound age-related changes in expanded clones.

The CDR3 sequence is 12 residues long. Trimming cost V 2 bases and J 3 bases, with 5 bases left between them. A J-beta primer mix and a sample-barcoded 5' primer were used in a second PCR of roughly 6 to 11 cycles. Each CDR3 protein is one row after TCRdb ran MiXCR on the 5' RACE reads. The data hold a few hundred thousand distinct CDR3 sequences, with about 27% observed a single time. These data were also filed under a second study, of T cells of mothers and their children. That report notes: Donation came from three healthy Caucasian mothers together with their six children. Every mother supplied over 8.5 million TCR beta CDR3 reads and every child approximately 2.8 million. Related and unrelated pairs show similar shaping of TCR recombination output by thymic selection.

Sequenced material: blood. The chain recombines TRBV12-3 or TRBV12-4 with TRBJ2-7; D is ambiguous. The receptor was derived from a boy younger than 10 in good health. The CDR3 nucleotides read TGTGCCAGCAGTTTACGGGTCTACGAGCAGTACTTC. Translating it yields CASSLRVYEQYF.